What follows is one T cell receptor (beta chain) and its context. This entry comes from a study of control samples from healthy donors and cancer patients. This table comes from immunoSEQ multiplex PCR, and its TCRdb copy is limited to in-frame clones, with some not included. This repertoire shows 100,000 to 150,000 clones, 92% found once; its top ten account for just under 0.6%. The J segment lost 6 bases and the V segment lost 5 bases, leaving 8 bases of the junction unmatched. The CDR3 is 14 residues long. CDR1 is LNHDA and CDR2 is SQIVND in the germline V gene (reference sequence). The sample was PBMCs. The chain employs TRBV19 and TRBJ2-3; 7 bases match TRBD1. This sequence was found in a man older than 75 with head and neck cancer. The CDR3 here is CASSDRDSMDTQYF. DNA for the CDR3: TGTGCCAGTAGTGACCGGGACAGCATGGATACGCAGTATTTT.